Listed below are T cell receptor beta chains from one sample, sequenced in a study of read filtering for tumor transcriptome and immune sequencing. TCRdb re-derived calls from the reads in MiXCR, one entry per CDR3 protein. The table includes roughly 93,000 distinct CDR3 sequences, 20% to 25% detected once. Sequencing was performed on a population of CD138-negative cells sorted from bone marrow. Every receptor here comes from a donor at least 40 years old with multiple myeloma. CDR3s include the opening cysteine and the closing phenylalanine or tryptophan. The order of the fields is V gene, D gene, clone size, J gene, CDR3 protein, CDR3 DNA. D genes are given only for firm matches. Some rows mark clone size as missing; the rest say once, few, many or name a class of expanded clone.

v_gene: TRBV5-1; d_gene: NA; abundance: many; j_gene: TRBJ2-3; CDR3aa: CASSLTNGATDTQYF; CDR3nt: TGCGCCAGCAGCTTGACGAACGGGGCGACAGATACGCAGTATTTT
v_gene: TRBV20-1; d_gene: NA; abundance: many; j_gene: TRBJ2-1; CDR3aa: CSARSVGTVPNEQFF; CDR3nt: TGCAGTGCTAGGTCCGTGGGGACTGTCCCCAATGAGCAGTTCTTC
v_gene: TRBV20-1; d_gene: NA; abundance: many; j_gene: TRBJ1-1; CDR3aa: CSARDFRGTEAFF; CDR3nt: TGCAGTGCTAGGGACTTCCGGGGTACTGAAGCTTTCTTT
v_gene: TRBV19; d_gene: NA; abundance: few; j_gene: TRBJ2-4; CDR3aa: CASSMIGGVGQYF; CDR3nt: TGTGCCAGTAGTATGATTGGGGGAGTTGGACAGTACTTC
v_gene: TRBV10-3; d_gene: NA; abundance: medium-sized; j_gene: TRBJ2-7; CDR3aa: CAISPREGSQYF; CDR3nt: TGTGCCATCAGTCCCCGTGAGGGGTCGCAGTACTTC
v_gene: TRBV5-1; d_gene: NA; abundance: many; j_gene: TRBJ2-6; CDR3aa: CASSRETGPYSGANVLTF; CDR3nt: TGCGCCAGCAGCCGAGAGACAGGCCCATACTCTGGGGCCAACGTCCTGACTTTC
v_gene: TRBV28; d_gene: TRBD2; abundance: many; j_gene: TRBJ2-5; CDR3aa: CAAGGGTTTETQYF; CDR3nt: TGTGCCGCCGGGGGGGGAACCACAACCGAGACCCAGTACTTC
v_gene: TRBV27; d_gene: NA; abundance: few; j_gene: TRBJ1-1; CDR3aa: CASSFWGPNTEAFF; CDR3nt: TGTGCCAGCAGTTTTTGGGGGCCGAACACTGAAGCTTTCTTT
v_gene: TRBV9; d_gene: TRBD2; abundance: NA; j_gene: TRBJ2-2; CDR3aa: CASSNTGGRNTGELFF; CDR3nt: TGTGCCAGCAGCAATACGGGGGGGCGGAACACCGGGGAGCTGTTTTTT
v_gene: TRBV6-1; d_gene: TRBD1; abundance: NA; j_gene: TRBJ1-2; CDR3aa: CASRRDRLNYGYTF; CDR3nt: TGTGCCAGCAGAAGGGACAGACTAAACTATGGCTACACCTTC
v_gene: TRBV2; d_gene: NA; abundance: many; j_gene: TRBJ2-5; CDR3aa: CASSERRETQYF; CDR3nt: TGTGCCAGCAGTGAGAGAAGGGAGACCCAGTACTTC
v_gene: TRBV20-1; d_gene: TRBD1; abundance: NA; j_gene: TRBJ2-7; CDR3aa: CSAKTGGDYEQYF; CDR3nt: TGCAGTGCTAAGACAGGGGGGGACTACGAGCAGTACTTC
v_gene: TRBV15; d_gene: NA; abundance: many; j_gene: TRBJ1-1; CDR3aa: CATVGPRRDEAFF; CDR3nt: TGTGCCACCGTCGGACCTCGAAGGGATGAAGCTTTCTTT
v_gene: TRBV7-9; d_gene: NA; abundance: many; j_gene: TRBJ2-2; CDR3aa: CASSLVRPTNTGELFF; CDR3nt: TGTGCCAGCAGCTTAGTTCGGCCGACGAACACCGGGGAGCTGTTTTTT
v_gene: TRBV7-2; d_gene: NA; abundance: few; j_gene: TRBJ1-2; CDR3aa: CASNAGVGPGYGYTF; CDR3nt: TGTGCCAGCAACGCCGGAGTGGGCCCAGGCTATGGCTACACCTTC
v_gene: TRBV7-8; d_gene: TRBD1; abundance: once; j_gene: TRBJ1-6; CDR3aa: CASSSRTGGNSPPHF; CDR3nt: TGTGCCAGCAGCTCGAGGACAGGGGGCAATTCACCCCCCCACTTT
v_gene: TRBV28; d_gene: TRBD2; abundance: many; j_gene: TRBJ2-1; CDR3aa: CASSPTSGGRGEQFF; CDR3nt: TGTGCCAGCAGCCCGACTAGCGGGGGCCGTGGTGAGCAGTTCTTC
v_gene: TRBV12-3/TRBV12-4; d_gene: NA; abundance: many; j_gene: TRBJ2-7; CDR3aa: CASRGTGTTYEQYF; CDR3nt: TGTGCCAGCAGGGGTACCGGGACCACCTACGAGCAGTACTTC
v_gene: TRBV5-4; d_gene: NA; abundance: many; j_gene: TRBJ2-5; CDR3aa: CASSLGKGLRQETQYF; CDR3nt: TGTGCCAGCAGCTTGGGGAAAGGCCTTCGCCAAGAGACCCAGTACTTC
v_gene: TRBV7-8; d_gene: TRBD2; abundance: many; j_gene: TRBJ2-3; CDR3aa: CATRSLAGGGSDTQYF; CDR3nt: TGTGCAACCAGGTCCCTAGCGGGGGGCGGGTCAGATACGCAGTATTTT
v_gene: TRBV7-9; d_gene: NA; abundance: many; j_gene: TRBJ1-5; CDR3aa: CASSSVGQDNNQPQHF; CDR3nt: TGTGCCAGCAGCTCCGTGGGGCAGGACAATAATCAGCCCCAGCATTTT